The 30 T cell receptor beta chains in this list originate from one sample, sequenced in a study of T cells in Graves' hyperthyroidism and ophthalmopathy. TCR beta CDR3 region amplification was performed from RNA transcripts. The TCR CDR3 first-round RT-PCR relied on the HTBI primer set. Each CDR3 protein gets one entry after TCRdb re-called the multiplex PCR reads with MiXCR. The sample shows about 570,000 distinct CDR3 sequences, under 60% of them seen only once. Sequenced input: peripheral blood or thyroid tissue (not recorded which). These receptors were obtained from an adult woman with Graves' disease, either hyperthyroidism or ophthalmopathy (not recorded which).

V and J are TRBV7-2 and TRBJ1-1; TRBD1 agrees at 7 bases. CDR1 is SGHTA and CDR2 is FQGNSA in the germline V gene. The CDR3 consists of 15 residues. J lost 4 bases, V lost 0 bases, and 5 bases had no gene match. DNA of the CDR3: TGTGCCAGCAGCTTAGCGGGACAGCTGGGCACTGAAGCTTTCTTT. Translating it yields CASSLAGQLGTEAFF. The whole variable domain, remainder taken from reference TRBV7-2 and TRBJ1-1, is GAGVSQSPSNKVTEKGKDVELRCDPISGHTALYWYRQSLGQGLEFLIYFQGNSAPDKSGLPSDRFSAERTGGSVSTLTIQRTQQEDSAVYLCASSLAGQLGTEAFFGQGTRLTVV.

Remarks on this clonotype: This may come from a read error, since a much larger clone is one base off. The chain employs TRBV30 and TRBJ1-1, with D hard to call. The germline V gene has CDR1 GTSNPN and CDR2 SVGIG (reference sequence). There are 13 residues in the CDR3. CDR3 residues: CAWSLDLHTEALF. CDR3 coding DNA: TGTGCCTGGAGTCTCGACTTACACACTGAAGCTCTCTTT.

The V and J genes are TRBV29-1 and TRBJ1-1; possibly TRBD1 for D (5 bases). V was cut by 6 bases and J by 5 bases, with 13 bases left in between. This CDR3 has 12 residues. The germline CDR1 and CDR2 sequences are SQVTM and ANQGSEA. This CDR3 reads CSVAGGGTEAFF. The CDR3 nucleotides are TGCAGCGTAGCCGGGGGGGGAACTGAAGCTTTCTTT.

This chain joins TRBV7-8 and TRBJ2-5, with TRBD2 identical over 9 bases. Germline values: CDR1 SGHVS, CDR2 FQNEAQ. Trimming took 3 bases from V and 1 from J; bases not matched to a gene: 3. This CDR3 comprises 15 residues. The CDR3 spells CASSFWREGQETQYF. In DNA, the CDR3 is TGTGCCAGCAGCTTCTGGCGGGAGGGCCAAGAGACCCAGTACTTC.

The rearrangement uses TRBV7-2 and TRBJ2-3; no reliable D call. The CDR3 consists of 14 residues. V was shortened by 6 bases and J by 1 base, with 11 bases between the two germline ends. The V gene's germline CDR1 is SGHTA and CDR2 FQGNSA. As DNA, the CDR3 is TGTGCCAGCAGGCGTAGGGTAGGCACAGATACGCAGTATTTT. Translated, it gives CASRRRVGTDTQYF.

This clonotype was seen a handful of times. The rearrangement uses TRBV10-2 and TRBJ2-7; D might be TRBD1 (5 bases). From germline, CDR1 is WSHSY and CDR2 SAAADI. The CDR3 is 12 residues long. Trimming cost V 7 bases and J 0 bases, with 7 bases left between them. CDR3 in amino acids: CASTQGSYEQYF. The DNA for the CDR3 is TGCGCCAGCACCCAGGGCTCCTACGAGCAGTACTTC.

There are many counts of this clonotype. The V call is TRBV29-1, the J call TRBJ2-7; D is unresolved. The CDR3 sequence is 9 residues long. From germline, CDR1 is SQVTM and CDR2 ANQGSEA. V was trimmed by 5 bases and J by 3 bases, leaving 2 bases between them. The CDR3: CSVRYEQYF. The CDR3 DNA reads TGCAGCGTTCGCTACGAGCAGTACTTC.

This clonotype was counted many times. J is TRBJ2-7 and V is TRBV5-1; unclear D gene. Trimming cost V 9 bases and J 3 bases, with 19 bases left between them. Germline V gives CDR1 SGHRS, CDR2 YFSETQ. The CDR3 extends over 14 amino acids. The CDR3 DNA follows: TGCGCCACATCGCTGGGTTACCGCAACTACGAGCAGTACTTC. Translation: CATSLGYRNYEQYF.

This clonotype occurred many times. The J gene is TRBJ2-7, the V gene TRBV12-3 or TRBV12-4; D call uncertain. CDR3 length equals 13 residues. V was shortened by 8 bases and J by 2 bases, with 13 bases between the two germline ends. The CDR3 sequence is CASARGRTYEQYF. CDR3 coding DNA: TGTGCCAGCGCCCGTGGCAGGACCTACGAGCAGTACTTC.

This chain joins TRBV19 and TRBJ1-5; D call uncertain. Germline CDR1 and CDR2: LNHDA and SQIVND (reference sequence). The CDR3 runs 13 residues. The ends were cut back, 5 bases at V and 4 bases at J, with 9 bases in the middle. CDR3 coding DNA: TGTGCCAGTAGTCCCGACACGAATCAGCCCCAGCATTTT. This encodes CASSPDTNQPQHF.

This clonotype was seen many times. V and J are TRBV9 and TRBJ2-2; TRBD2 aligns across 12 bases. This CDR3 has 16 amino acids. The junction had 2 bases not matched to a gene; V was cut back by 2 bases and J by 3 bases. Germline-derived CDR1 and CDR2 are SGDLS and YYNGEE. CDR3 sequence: CASSVRLAGDTGELFF. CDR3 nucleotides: TGTGCCAGCAGCGTGAGACTAGCGGGAGACACCGGGGAGCTGTTTTTT.

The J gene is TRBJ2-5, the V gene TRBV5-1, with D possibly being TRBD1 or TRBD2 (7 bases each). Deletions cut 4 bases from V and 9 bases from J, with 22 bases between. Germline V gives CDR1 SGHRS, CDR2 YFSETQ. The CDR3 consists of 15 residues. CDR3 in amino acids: CASSRSGREGQPQYF. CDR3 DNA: TGCGCCAGCAGCCGCTCCGGCAGGGAGGGACAGCCCCAGTACTTC.

CDR3 residues: CATSREHTPTGELFF. The DNA for the CDR3 is TGTGCCACCAGCAGAGAGCACACCCCCACCGGGGAGCTGTTTTTT. V usage is TRBV15 and J usage is TRBJ2-2; D call uncertain. Germline CDR1 reads LNHNV; CDR2 reads YYDKDF (reference sequence). The V end was cut by 0 bases, the J end by 4 bases, with 9 bases between. This CDR3 comprises 15 residues.

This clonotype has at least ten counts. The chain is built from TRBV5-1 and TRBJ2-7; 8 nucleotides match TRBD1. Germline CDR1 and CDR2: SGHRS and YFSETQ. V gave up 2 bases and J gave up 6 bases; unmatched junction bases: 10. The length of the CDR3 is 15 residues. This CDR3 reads CASSLGPGQAFEQYF. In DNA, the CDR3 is TGCGCCAGCAGCTTAGGACCGGGACAGGCGTTCGAGCAGTACTTC.

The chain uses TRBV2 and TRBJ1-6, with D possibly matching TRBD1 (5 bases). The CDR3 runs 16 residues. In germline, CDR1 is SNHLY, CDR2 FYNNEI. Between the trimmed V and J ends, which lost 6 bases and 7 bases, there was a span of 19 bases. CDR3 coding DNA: TGTGCCAGCAGAAGCGCCGGGACGAATAGGAATTCACCCCTCCACTTT. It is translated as CASRSAGTNRNSPLHF. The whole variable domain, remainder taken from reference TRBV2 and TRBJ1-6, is EPEVTQTPSHQVTQMGQEVILRCVPISNHLYFYWYRQILGQKVEFLVSFYNNEISEKSEIFDDQFSVERPDGSNFTLKIRSTKLEDSAMYFCASRSAGTNRNSPLHFGNGTRLTVT.

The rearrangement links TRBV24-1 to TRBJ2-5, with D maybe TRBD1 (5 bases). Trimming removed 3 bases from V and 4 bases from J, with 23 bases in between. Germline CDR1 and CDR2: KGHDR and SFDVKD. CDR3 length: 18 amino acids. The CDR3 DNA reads TGTGCCACCAGTGATCGGCAGGGCGGCGGTGGCCTTCGAGAGACCCAGTACTTC. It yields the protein CATSDRQGGGGLRETQYF.

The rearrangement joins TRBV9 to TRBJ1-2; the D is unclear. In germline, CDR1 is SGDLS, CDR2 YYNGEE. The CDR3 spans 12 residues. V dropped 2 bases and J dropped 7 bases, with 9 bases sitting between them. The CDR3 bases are TGTGCCAGCAGCGTCAGTGGGGTTGGCTACACCTTC. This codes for CASSVSGVGYTF.

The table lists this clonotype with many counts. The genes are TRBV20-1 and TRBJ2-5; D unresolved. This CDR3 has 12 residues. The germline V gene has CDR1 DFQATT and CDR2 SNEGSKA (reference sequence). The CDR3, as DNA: TGCAGCGTTCTAAACTATCAAGAGACCCAGTACTTC. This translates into CSVLNYQETQYF.

The CDR3 sequence is CSVDFTGVTEAFF. CDR3 DNA: TGCAGCGTTGATTTTACGGGGGTTACTGAAGCTTTCTTT. The chain recombines TRBV29-1 with TRBJ1-1; perhaps TRBD1 as D (5 bases). V lost 3 bases, J lost 5 bases, and 13 bases lay in between. This CDR3 region has 13 residues. Germline assignment: CDR1 SQVTM and CDR2 ANQGSEA.

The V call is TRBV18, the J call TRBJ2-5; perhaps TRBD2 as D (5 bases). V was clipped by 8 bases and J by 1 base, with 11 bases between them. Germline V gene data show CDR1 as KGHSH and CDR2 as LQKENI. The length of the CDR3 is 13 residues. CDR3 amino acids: CASSPGVQETQYF. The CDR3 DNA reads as TGTGCCAGCAGCCCCGGGGTCCAAGAGACCCAGTACTTC.

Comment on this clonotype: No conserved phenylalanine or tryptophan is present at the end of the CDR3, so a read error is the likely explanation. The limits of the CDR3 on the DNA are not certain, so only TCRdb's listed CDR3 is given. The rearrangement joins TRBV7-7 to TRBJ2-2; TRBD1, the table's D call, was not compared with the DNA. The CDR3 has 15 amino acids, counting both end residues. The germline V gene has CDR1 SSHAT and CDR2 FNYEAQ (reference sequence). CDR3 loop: CASSRGTANTGELVL.

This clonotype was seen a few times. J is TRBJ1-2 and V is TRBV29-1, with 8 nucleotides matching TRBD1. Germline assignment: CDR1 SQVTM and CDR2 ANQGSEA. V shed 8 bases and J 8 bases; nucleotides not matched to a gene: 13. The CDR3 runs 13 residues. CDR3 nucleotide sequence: TGCAGCAGTCAAGACAGGGGTGGTATGGGCTACACCTTC. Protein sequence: CSSQDRGGMGYTF.

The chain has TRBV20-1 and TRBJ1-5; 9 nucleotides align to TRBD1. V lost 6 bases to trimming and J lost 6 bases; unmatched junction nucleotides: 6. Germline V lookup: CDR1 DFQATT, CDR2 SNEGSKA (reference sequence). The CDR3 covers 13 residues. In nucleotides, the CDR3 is TGCAGTGCGTGGGACAGGGCCGGTCAGCCCCAGCATTTT. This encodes CSAWDRAGQPQHF.

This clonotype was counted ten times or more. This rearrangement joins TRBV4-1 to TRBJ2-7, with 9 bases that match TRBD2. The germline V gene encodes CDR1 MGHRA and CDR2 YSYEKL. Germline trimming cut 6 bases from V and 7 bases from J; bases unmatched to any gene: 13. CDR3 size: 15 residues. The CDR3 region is CASRKGAGGPVEQYF. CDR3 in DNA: TGCGCCAGCAGAAAAGGTGCGGGAGGGCCAGTTGAGCAGTACTTC.

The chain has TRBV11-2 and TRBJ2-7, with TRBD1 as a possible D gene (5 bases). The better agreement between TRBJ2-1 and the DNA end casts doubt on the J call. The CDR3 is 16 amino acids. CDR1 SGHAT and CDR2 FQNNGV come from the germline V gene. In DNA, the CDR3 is TGTGCCAGCAGCCGTCTCCTAGGGGCAGCCCACAATGAGCAGTTCTTC. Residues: CASSRLLGAAHNEQFF.

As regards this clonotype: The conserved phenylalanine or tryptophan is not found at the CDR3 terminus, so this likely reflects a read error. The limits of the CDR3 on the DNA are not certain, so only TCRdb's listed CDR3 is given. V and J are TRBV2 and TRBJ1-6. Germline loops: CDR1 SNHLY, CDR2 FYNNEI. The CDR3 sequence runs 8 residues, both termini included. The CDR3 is CASVEIRS.

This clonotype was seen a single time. DNA of the CDR3: TGTGCCAGCAGCTCTAGAGGGACAGGGGTGAGGGAGCAGTACTTC. Protein sequence: CASSSRGTGVREQYF. The chain joins TRBV7-9 to TRBJ2-7; 10 positions match TRBD1. The CDR3 runs 15 residues. Trimming at V came to 4 bases and at J to 7 bases, leaving 10 bases not matched to a gene. Germline V lookup: CDR1 SEHNR, CDR2 FQNEAQ (reference sequence).

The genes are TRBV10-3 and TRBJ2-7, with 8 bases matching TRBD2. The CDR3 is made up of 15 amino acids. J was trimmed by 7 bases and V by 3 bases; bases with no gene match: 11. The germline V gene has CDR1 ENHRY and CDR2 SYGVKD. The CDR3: CAISDGQRGMNEQYF. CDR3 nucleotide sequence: TGTGCCATCAGTGACGGCCAGCGGGGGATGAATGAGCAGTACTTC.

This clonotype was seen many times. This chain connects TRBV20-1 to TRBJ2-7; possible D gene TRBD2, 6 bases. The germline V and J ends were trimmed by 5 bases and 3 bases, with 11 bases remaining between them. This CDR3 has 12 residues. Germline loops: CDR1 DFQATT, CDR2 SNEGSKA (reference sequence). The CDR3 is CSAPVGGYEQYF. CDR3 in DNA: TGCAGTGCTCCAGTGGGGGGCTACGAGCAGTACTTC.

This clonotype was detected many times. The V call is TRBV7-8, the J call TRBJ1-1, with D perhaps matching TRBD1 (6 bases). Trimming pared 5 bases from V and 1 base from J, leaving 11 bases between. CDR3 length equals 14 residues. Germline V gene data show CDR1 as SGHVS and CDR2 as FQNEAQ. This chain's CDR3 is CASSVRQENTEAFF. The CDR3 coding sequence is TGTGCCAGCAGCGTAAGACAGGAGAACACTGAAGCTTTCTTT.